The sample holds many counts of the clone carrying this T cell receptor (beta chain). Its antigen is currently unknown. The record originates from a study of T-cell memory formation after mild COVID-19. About the research overall: Most TCR clusters belonged to a single donor.

TCRdb recomputed calls from the 5' RACE reads with MiXCR, one row per CDR3 protein. This table has under 300,000 distinct CDR3 sequences, 8% to 10% appearing once. CDR3 size: 15 residues. The V and J ends lost 0 bases and 3 bases, in that order; junction bases with no gene match: 4. Germline assignment: CDR1 SGHDT and CDR2 YYEEEE. Study-wide findings and caveats: Proof of SARS-CoV-2 specificity was absent for the second-wave clones that crested on day 37. Pre-infection memory contained some responding clones, which suggested that cross-reactive memory had joined.

The sequenced sample was PBMCs or a T cell subset sorted from them (not recorded which). The receptor comes from a man aged 18-30 years who had mild COVID-19 (a few samples of this study predate the infection). Cell type and time point are not known. The V gene is TRBV5-6, the J gene TRBJ2-3; the match to TRBD1 covers 7 bases. The CDR3 DNA reads as TGTGCCAGCAGCTTGGTCACAGGGGTGACAGATACGCAGTATTTT. This codes for CASSLVTGVTDTQYF.